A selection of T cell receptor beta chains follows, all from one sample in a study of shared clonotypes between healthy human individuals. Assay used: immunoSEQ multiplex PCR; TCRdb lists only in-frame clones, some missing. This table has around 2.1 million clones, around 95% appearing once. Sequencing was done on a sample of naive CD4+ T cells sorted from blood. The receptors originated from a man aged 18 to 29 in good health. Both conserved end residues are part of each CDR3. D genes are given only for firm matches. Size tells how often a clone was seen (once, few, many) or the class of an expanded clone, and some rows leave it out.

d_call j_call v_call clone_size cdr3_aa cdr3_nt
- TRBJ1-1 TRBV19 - CASSIPGPSTEAFF TGTGCCAGTAGTATTCCGGGGCCCAGCACTGAAGCTTTCTTT
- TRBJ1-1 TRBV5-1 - CASSFRRGNTEAFF TGCGCCAGCAGCTTTCGGAGGGGAAACACTGAAGCTTTCTTT
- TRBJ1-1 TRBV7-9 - CASSTKVGTEAFF TGTGCCAGCAGCACAAAGGTCGGAACTGAAGCTTTCTTT
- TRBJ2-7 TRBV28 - CASSFVTVYEQYF TGTGCCAGCAGTTTCGTCACAGTCTACGAGCAGTACTTC
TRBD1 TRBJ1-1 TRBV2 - CASRYRGTNTEAFF TGTGCCAGCAGGTACAGGGGGACGAACACTGAAGCTTTCTTT
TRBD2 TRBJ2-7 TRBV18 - CASSPEGLAREQYF TGTGCCAGCTCACCAGAAGGACTAGCGCGCGAGCAGTACTTC
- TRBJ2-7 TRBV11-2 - CASSLVVGASYEQYF TGTGCCAGCAGCTTAGTGGTGGGAGCGTCCTACGAGCAGTACTTC
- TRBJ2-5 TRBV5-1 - CASSRGSQETQYF TGCGCCAGCAGCAGGGGGTCCCAAGAGACCCAGTACTTC
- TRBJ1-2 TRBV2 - CASSVNRENYGYTF TGTGCCAGCAGTGTAAACAGGGAGAACTATGGCTACACCTTC
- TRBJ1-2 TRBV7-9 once CASSLVSLNYGYTF TGTGCCAGCAGCTTAGTCAGCCTGAACTATGGCTACACCTTC
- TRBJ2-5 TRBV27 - CASSLSRLAQETQYF TGTGCCAGCAGTTTATCGCGACTTGCCCAAGAGACCCAGTACTTC
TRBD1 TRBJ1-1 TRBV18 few CASSPGQGNTEAFF TGTGCCAGCTCACCAGGACAGGGTAACACTGAAGCTTTCTTT
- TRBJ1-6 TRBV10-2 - CASSEGTRISPLHF TGCGCCAGCAGTGAGGGCACGCGAATTTCACCCCTCCACTTT
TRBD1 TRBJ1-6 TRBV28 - CASSLSTGGGGSPLHF TGTGCCAGCAGTTTATCGACAGGGGGCGGAGGGTCACCCCTCCACTTT
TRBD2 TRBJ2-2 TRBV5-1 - CASSLDGRRNTGELFF TGCGCCAGCAGCTTGGACGGGAGGCGCAACACCGGGGAGCTGTTTTTT
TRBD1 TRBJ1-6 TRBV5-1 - CASSLGQGGNSPLHF TGCGCCAGCAGCCTCGGACAGGGCGGCAATTCACCCCTCCACTTT
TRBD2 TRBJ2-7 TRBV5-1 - CASSGGLAGGLLEQYF TGCGCCAGCAGCGGGGGACTAGCGGGAGGGCTACTCGAGCAGTACTTC
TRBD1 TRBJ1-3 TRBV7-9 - CATRQGEGNTIYF TGTGCCACCCGGCAGGGGGAGGGAAACACCATATATTTT
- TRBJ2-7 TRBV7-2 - CASSPGLYEQYF TGTGCCAGCAGCCCCGGACTATACGAGCAGTACTTC
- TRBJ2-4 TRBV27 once CASSKEWGAGNIQYF TGTGCCAGCAGTAAGGAATGGGGGGCGGGAAACATTCAGTACTTC
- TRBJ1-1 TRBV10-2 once CASSPLATEAFF TGCGCCAGCAGCCCGCTGGCCACTGAAGCTTTCTTT
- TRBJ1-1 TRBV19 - CASSIGHRVLGQNTEAFF TGTGCCAGTAGTATAGGTCACAGGGTTTTGGGCCAGAACACTGAAGCTTTCTTT
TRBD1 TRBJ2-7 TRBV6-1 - CASRAGQGTYEQYF TGTGCCAGCAGGGCGGGACAGGGCACCTACGAGCAGTACTTC
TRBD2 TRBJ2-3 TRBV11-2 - CASRGLAGTDTQYF TGTGCCAGCAGGGGACTAGCGGGAACAGATACGCAGTATTTT
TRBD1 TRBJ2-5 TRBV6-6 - CASSMGQGIETQYF TGTGCCAGCAGCATGGGACAGGGAATAGAGACCCAGTACTTC
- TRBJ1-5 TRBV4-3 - CASSQERNQPQHF TGCGCCAGCAGCCAAGAGAGGAATCAGCCCCAGCATTTT